This T cell receptor (beta chain) was observed in a study of T cell repertoires in cytomegalovirus infection. Study context: CMV epitopes in the study were HLA-C-restricted (recently identified) and HLA-B-restricted (well studied). Both a matching HLA type and CMV infection were indicated by public TCR beta signatures.

One entry per CDR3 protein results from TCRdb running MiXCR on the reads. The sample holds about 110,000 distinct CDR3 sequences, roughly 41% seen once. Concerning this clonotype: Its matching antigen is unknown.

Study observations and caveats: CMV-specific TCR beta clonotypes restricted by HLA-C dominated the ex vivo response.

Trimming stripped 3 bases from V and 7 bases from J, with 13 bases between. Per germline, CDR1 LNHDA and CDR2 SQIVND (reference sequence). The CDR3 has 14 residues. The J gene is TRBJ2-1, the V gene TRBV19; D unclear. The receptor was isolated from a human donor in good health (CMV status not recorded). Some clones in this sample may be carry-over from other donors' samples. This material consisted of CD8+ T cells from cultured PBMCs, taken from culture after CMV antigen stimulation. The CDR3 sequence: CASSIWTETNEQFF. As DNA, the CDR3 is TGTGCCAGTAGTATCTGGACGGAAACAAATGAGCAGTTCTTC.